Sequencing of this TCR beta chain was carried out in a study of tumor-infiltrating lymphocytes in primary liver carcinoma. Unsorted whole blood yielded blood RNA, and germline DNA was extracted as well. Deletions cut 10 bases from V and 4 bases from J, with 7 bases between. CDR3 length: 11 residues. CDR1 is SEHNR, CDR2 FQNEAQ, per germline (reference sequence). From 500 ng total RNA, TCR beta cDNA was generated with a primer in the constant region. Slightly modified ARM-PCR, run as three nested multiplex PCR rounds, produced the TCR beta libraries. Researchers ran the first two PCR rounds for roughly 10 cycles each with TRBV1-TRBV30 forward primers and a C-beta reverse primer. Using its own MiXCR run on the multiplex PCR reads, TCRdb lists one record per CDR3 protein. The data hold about 180,000 distinct CDR3 sequences, with over 45% observed a single time.

This chain links TRBV7-9 with TRBJ2-2; D is undetermined. The origin of this receptor is a man aged 35-49 years with primary liver carcinoma and hepatitis B virus infection. Sequences were obtained from peripheral blood. This CDR3 is CAIQPTGELFF. The CDR3 DNA sequence: TGTGCCATTCAACCCACCGGGGAGCTGTTTTTT. Full variable domain (rest looked up from reference TRBV7-9 and TRBJ2-2): DTGVSQNPRHKITKRGQNVTFRCDPISEHNRLYWYRQTLGQGPEFLTYFQNEAQLEKSRLLSDRFSAERPKGSFSTLEIQRTEQGDSAMYLCAIQPTGELFFGEGSRLTVL.